This T cell receptor (beta chain) stems from a study of OX40 agonist ivuxolimab in advanced cancers. Describing the broader study: The costimulatory receptor OX40 (CD134) was targeted by ivuxolimab, a fully human IgG2 agonistic monoclonal antibody. Intravenous ivuxolimab was administered to patients every 2 weeks at six dose levels: 0.01, 0.1, 0.3, 1.5, 3 and 10 mg/kg. Of the roughly 54 patients in dose escalation, around 19 had hepatocellular carcinoma, some 15 had melanoma, 9 had renal cell carcinoma and 9 had head and neck cancer. A male proportion of roughly 85% and a mean age of approximately 62 years, ranging from 23 to 79, were recorded for the dose-escalation cohort. Patients were allowed to have had prior anti-PD-1, anti-PD-L1 or anti-CTLA-4 therapy, and 40% of the dose-escalation patients had previously received checkpoint inhibitors. Partial responses occurred in three dose-escalation patients: two with cutaneous melanoma and one with hepatocellular carcinoma. Peripheral TCRbeta sequencing aimed to test whether ivuxolimab altered TCR sequence diversity and caused clonal T-cell expansion. The monotherapy dose-escalation portion (N = 52 patients) of the phase I ivuxolimab trial is reported in the paper.

Overall study results and their limits: At doses of 0.1 to 3.0 mg/kg, clonal expansion of both CD4+ and CD8+ blood T cells was observed from baseline to week 6. After ivuxolimab, more expanded clones were found on average in CD8+ T cells than in CD4+ T cells. In the 0.1-3.0 mg/kg groups, partial responders had among the lowest normalized peripheral clonal expansion, particularly in CD8+ T cells. The antigen specificity of the clonally expanded peripheral T cells was not determined. Low levels of normalized T-cell clonal expansion were also seen in some patients who did not respond.

V and J are truncated by 4 bases and 7 bases respectively, leaving an intervening sequence of 12 bases. The cysteine opens and the phenylalanine closes a CDR3 of 13 amino acids. CDR3 DNA only is kept here, 39 bases in frame from base 1. CDR1 and CDR2, looked up from the germline V gene, are MDHEN and SYDVKM. The trial excluded patients who had a history of autoimmune disease or who were on systemic immunosuppression. In every dose cohort, peripheral blood was drawn for TCR sequencing at baseline, cycle 4 day 1, and cycle 7 day 1. Samples were obtained from an open-label, multicenter, first-in-human phase I dose-escalation trial of ivuxolimab. The trial enrolled adults with locally advanced or metastatic head and neck squamous cell, hepatocellular, melanoma or renal cell carcinoma. Before TCR sequencing, CD4+ T cells and CD8+ T cells were sorted from peripheral blood as separate populations. Comments on this clone: Its antigen is not yet known. Base qualities are not at hand, and no much larger clone is one base apart.

Genomic DNA was extracted from sorted cells for sequencing of the TCRbeta CDR3 region. TCRbeta CDR3 regions were sequenced using the immunoSEQ Assay. In its TCRdb copy, this immuneACCESS table keeps in-frame sequences only and misses some clones. Where compared with another copy, unresolved V genes explain less than half of these, and the others have no known cause. Within this sample are 20,000 to 25,000 clones, with 80% to 90% of them counted one time only. The ten largest clonotypes hold roughly a quarter of the sample. The clonotype was recovered from an adult with an advanced solid tumor such as melanoma, head and neck, liver or kidney cancer. The material sequenced was CD4+ or CD8+ T cells sorted from blood, taken in a trial of the OX40 agonist ivuxolimab. The sequence joins TRBV28 to TRBJ2-3; TRBD1 is a possible D gene, resting on 5 matching bases. The nucleotide sequence is TGTGCCAGCAGTTCTGTGGGGCAGTATACGCAGTATTTT. Its translation reads: CASSSVGQYTQYF. Where the CDR3 stops, the reference TRBV28 and TRBJ2-3 genes take over; the full variable domain is DVKVTQSSRYLVKRTGEKVFLECVQDMDHENMFWYRQDPGLGLRLIYFSYDVKMKEKGDIPEGYSVSREKKERFSLILESASTNQTSMYLCASSSVGQYTQYFGPGTRLTVL.